The source of this T cell receptor (beta chain) is a study of PD-L1 blockade in urothelial cancer. Concerning this clone itself: A junction end diverges from the germline sequence, so it may reflect a read error.

Libraries were prepared by immunoSEQ multiplex PCR; TCRdb keeps only in-frame clonotypes and omits some of them. The top ten clones hold 16% of a sample with around 51,000 clones, approximately 86% of them seen once. This specimen was PBMCs, taken around atezolizumab (anti-PD-L1) treatment. The TCR originated in a man in his 60s with urothelial cancer.

The CDR3 DNA follows: TGTGCTAGCAGCCCTGGGTATAGGGGCGGCGACACAGATACGCAGTATTTT. This gives the protein CASSPGYRGGDTDTQYF. The chain carries TRBV7-7 and TRBJ2-3; TRBD1 is a possible D gene (5 bases). The CDR3 is 17 amino acids. Germline CDR1 reads SSHAT; CDR2 reads FNYEAQ (reference sequence).